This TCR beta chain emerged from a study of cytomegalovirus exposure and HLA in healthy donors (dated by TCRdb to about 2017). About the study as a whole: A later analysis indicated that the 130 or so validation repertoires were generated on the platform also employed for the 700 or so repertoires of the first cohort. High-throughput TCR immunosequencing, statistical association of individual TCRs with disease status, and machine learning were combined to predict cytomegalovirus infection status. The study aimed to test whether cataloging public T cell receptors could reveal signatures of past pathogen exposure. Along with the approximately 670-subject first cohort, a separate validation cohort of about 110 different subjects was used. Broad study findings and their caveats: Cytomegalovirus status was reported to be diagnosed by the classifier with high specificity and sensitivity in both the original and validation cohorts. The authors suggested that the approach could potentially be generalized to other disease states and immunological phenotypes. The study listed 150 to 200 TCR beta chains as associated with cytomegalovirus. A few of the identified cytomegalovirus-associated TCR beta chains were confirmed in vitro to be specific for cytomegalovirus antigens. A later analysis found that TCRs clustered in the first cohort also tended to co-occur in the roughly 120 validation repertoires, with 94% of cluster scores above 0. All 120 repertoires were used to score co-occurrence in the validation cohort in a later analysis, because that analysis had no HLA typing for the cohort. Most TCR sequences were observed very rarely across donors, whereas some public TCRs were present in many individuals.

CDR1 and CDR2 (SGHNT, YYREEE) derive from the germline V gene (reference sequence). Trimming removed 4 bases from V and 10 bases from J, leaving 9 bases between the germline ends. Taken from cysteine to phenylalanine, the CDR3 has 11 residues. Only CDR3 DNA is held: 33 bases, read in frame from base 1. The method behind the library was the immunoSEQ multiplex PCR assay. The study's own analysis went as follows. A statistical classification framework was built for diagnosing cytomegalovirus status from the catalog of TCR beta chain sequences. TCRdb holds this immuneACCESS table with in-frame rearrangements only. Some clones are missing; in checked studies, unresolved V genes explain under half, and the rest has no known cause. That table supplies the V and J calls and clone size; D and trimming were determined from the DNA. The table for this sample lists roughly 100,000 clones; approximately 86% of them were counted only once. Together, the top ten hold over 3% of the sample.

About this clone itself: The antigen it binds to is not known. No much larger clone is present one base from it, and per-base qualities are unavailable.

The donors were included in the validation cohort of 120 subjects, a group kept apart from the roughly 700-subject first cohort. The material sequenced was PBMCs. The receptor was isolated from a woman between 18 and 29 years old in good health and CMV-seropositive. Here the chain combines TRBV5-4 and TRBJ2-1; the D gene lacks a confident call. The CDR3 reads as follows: CASSATREQFF. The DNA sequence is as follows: TGTGCCAGCAGCGCAACGCGGGAGCAGTTCTTC.